The clone carrying this T cell receptor (beta chain) has a handful of counts. Antigen unknown. This sample stems from a study of beta chain features in type 1 diabetes. Trimming cost V 5 bases and J 4 bases, with 17 bases left between them. CDR1 and CDR2 (germline): SGHVS, FQNEAQ. The CDR3 runs 15 residues. The study, taken as a whole, reports: Insertions at VDJ junctions were less frequent in type 1 diabetes patients. These patients also deleted more nucleotides at the same junctions. Short templates might get an advantage during PCR, and this would be equal in patients and controls.

What was sequenced were expressed TCRB transcripts, since all of the isolated RNA had been reverse transcribed. The data were produced by immunoSEQ multiplex PCR, yet TCRdb's version contains in-frame clones alone and is incomplete. The profile covers over 350,000 clones, with over 12% appearing a single time and about 0.019% taken by the ten largest. The clonotype comes from a woman in her late teens or twenties in good health. The sample consisted of naive CD4+ T cells from blood. The V call is TRBV7-8, the J call TRBJ1-2, with D possibly matching TRBD1 (6 bases). The CDR3 region has the DNA TGTGCCAGCAGCGCAAGGGACATTGGTACCTATGGCTACACCTTC. Protein: CASSARDIGTYGYTF.